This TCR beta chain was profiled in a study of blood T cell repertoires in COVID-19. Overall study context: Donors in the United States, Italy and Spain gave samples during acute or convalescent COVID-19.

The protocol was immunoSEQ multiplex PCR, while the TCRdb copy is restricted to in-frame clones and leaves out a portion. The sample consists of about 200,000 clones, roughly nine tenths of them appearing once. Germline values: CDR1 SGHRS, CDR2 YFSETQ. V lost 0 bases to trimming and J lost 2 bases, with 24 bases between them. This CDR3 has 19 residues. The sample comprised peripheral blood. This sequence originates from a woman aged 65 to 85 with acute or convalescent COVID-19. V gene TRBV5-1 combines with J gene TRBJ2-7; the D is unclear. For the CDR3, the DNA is TGCGCCAGCAGCTTGGCCTACGGAGAAACACCGAGAGCCGCCTACGAGCAGTACTTC. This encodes CASSLAYGETPRAAYEQYF.